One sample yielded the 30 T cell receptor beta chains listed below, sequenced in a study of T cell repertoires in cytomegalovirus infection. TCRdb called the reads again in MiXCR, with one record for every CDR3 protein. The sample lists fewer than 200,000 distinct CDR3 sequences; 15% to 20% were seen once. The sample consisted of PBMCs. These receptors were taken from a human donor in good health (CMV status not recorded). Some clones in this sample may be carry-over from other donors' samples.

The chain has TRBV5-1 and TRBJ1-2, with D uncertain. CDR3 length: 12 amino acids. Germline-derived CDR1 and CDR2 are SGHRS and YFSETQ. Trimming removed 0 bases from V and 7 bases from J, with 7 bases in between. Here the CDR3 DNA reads TGCGCCAGCAGCTTGGGGTACAGTGGCTACACCTTC. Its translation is CASSLGYSGYTF.

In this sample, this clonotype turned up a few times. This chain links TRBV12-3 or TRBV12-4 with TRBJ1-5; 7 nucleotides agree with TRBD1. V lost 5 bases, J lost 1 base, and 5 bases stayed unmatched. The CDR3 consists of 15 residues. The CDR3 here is CASSRQGRSNQPQHF. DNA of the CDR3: TGTGCCAGCAGTCGACAGGGCAGAAGCAATCAGCCCCAGCATTTT.

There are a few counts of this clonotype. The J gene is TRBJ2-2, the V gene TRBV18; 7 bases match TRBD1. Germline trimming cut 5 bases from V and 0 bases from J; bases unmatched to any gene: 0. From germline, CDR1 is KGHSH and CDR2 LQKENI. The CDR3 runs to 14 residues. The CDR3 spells CASSRGPNTGELFF. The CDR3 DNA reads TGTGCCAGCTCAAGGGGGCCGAACACCGGGGAGCTGTTTTTT.

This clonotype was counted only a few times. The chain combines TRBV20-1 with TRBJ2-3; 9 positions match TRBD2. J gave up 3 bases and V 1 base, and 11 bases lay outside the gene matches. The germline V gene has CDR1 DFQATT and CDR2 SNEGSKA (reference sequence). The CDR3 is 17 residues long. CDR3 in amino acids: CSARGGAGGTGTDTQYF. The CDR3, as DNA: TGCAGTGCTAGAGGGGGAGCGGGGGGCACCGGGACAGATACGCAGTATTTT.

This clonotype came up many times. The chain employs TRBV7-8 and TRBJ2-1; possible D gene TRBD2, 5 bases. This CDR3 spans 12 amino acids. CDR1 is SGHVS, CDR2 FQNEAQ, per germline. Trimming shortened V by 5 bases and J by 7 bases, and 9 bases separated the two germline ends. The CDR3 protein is CASSQAENEQFF. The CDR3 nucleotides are TGTGCCAGCAGCCAAGCGGAAAATGAGCAGTTCTTC. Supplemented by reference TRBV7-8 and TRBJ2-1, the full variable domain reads GAGVSQSPRYKVAKRGQDVALRCDPISGHVSLFWYQQALGQGPEFLTYFQNEAQLDKSGLPSDRFFAERPEGSVSTLKIQRTQQEDSAVYLCASSQAENEQFFGPGTRLTVL.

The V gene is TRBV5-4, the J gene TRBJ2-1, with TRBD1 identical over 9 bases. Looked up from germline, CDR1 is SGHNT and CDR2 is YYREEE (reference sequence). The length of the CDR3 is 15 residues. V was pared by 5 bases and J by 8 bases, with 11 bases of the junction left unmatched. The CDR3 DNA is TGTGCCAGCAGTACCGGGACAGGGATTCCACATGAGCAGTTCTTC. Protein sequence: CASSTGTGIPHEQFF.

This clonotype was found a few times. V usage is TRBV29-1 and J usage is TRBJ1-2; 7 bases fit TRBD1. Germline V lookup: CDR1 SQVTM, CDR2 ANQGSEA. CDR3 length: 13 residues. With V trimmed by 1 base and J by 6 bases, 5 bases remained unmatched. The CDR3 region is CSVEGTTGDGYTF. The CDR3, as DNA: TGCAGCGTTGAAGGGACCACAGGGGATGGCTACACCTTC. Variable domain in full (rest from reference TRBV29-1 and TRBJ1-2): SAVISQKPSRDICQRGTSLTIQCQVDSQVTMMFWYRQQPGQSLTLIATANQGSEATYESGFVIDKFPISRPNLTFSTLTVSNMSPEDSSIYLCSVEGTTGDGYTFGSGTRLTVV.

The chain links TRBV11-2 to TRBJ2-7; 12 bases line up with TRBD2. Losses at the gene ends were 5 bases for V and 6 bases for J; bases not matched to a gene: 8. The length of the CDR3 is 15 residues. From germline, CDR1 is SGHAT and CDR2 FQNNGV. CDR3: CASSQGRTSGAEQYF. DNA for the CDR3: TGTGCCAGCAGCCAGGGCAGGACTAGCGGGGCCGAGCAGTACTTC.

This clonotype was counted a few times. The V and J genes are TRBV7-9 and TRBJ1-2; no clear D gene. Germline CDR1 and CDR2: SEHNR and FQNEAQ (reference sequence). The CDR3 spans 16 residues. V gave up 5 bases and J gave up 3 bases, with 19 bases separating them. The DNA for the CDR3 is TGTGCCAGCAGCCGTGCTGGATTACCCCGTGACTATGGCTACACCTTC. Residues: CASSRAGLPRDYGYTF.

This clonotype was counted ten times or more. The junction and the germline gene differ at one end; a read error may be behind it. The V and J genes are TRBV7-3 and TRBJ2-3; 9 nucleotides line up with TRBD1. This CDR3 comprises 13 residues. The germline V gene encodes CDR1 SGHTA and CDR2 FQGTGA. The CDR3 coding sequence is TGTGCCAGCAGCCCCCAGACGGGGGACAGGGTGGATTTT. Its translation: CASSPQTGDRVDF.

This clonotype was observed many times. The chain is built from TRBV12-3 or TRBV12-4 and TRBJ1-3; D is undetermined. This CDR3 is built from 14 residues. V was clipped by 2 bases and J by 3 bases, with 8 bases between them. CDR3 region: CASSLKTYGNTIYF. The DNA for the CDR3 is TGTGCCAGCAGTTTAAAAACGTATGGAAACACCATATATTTT.

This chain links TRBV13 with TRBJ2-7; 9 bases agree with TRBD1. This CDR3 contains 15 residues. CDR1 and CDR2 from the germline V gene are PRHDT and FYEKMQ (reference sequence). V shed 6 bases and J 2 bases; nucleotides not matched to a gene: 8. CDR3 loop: CASSNSGTGTYEQYF. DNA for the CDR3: TGTGCCAGCAGTAACTCCGGGACAGGGACCTACGAGCAGTACTTC.

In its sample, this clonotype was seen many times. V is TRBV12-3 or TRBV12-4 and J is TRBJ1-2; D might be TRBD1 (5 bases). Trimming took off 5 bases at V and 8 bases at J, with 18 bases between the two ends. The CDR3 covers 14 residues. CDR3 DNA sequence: TGTGCCAGCAGTCCATCACCGGGACTCGTAGGCTACACCTTC. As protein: CASSPSPGLVGYTF.

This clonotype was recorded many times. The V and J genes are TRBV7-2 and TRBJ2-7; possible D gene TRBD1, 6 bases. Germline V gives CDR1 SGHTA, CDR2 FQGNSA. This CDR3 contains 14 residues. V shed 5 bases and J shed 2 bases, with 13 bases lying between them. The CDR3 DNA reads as TGTGCCAGCAGCCAGTTCCGGGACACCTACGAGCAGTACTTC. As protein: CASSQFRDTYEQYF.

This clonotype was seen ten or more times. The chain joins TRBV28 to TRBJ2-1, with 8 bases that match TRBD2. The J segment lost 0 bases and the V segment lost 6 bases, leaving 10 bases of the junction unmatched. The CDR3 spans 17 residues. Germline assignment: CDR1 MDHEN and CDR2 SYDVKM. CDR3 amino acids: CASRRSTSGSSYNEQFF. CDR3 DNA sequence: TGTGCCAGCAGGCGGAGTACTAGCGGCAGCTCCTACAATGAGCAGTTCTTC.

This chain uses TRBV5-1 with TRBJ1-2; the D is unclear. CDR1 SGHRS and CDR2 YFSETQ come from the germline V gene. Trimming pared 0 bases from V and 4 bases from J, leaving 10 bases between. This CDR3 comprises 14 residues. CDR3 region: CASSLASGLYGYTF. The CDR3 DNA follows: TGCGCCAGCAGCTTGGCCTCAGGACTCTATGGCTACACCTTC.

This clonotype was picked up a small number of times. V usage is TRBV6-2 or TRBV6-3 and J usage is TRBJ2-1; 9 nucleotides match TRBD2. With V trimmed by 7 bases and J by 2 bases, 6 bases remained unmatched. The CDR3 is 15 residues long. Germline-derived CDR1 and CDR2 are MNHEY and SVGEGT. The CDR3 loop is CASNGGGGAYNEQFF. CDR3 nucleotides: TGTGCCAGCAACGGAGGCGGGGGGGCCTACAATGAGCAGTTCTTC.

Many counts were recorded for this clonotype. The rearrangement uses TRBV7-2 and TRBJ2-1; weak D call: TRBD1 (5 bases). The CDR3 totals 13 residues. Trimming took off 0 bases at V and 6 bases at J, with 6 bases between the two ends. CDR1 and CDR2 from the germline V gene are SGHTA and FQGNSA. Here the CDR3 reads CASSLARGNEQFF. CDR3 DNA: TGTGCCAGCAGCTTAGCAAGGGGCAATGAGCAGTTCTTC.

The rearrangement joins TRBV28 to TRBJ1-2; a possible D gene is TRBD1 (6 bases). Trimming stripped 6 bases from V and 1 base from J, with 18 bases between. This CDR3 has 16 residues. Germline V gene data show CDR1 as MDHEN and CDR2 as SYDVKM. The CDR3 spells CASSLLGEGVNYGYTF. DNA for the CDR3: TGTGCCAGCAGCTTACTCGGGGAGGGGGTTAACTATGGCTACACCTTC.

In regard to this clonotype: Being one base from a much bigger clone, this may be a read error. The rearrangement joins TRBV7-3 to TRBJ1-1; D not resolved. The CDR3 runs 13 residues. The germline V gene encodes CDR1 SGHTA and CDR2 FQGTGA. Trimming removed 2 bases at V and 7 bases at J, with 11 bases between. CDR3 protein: CASSLLPKDEAFF. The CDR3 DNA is TGTGCCAGCAGCTTATTGCCGAAGGATGAAGCTTTCTTT.

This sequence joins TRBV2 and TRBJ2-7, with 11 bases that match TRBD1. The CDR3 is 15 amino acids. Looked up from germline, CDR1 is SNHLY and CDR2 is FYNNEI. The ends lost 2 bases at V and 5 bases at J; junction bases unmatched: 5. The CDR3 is CASSERTGGKDEQYF. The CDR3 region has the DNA TGTGCCAGCAGTGAACGGACAGGGGGCAAGGACGAGCAGTACTTC.

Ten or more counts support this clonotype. The CDR3 protein is CASGPGHGSDEQYF. In DNA, the CDR3 is TGTGCTAGTGGTCCTGGCCACGGCAGCGACGAGCAGTACTTC. This chain joins TRBV12-5 and TRBJ2-7; D unresolved. CDR1 and CDR2 (germline): LGHNT, FRNRAP. V lost 5 bases to trimming and J lost 5 bases, with 16 bases between them. The CDR3 has 14 residues.

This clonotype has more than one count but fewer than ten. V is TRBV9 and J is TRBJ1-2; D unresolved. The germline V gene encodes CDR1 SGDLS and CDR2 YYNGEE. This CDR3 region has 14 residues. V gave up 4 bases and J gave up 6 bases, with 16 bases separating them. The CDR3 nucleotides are TGTGCCAGCAGCCCCCATCATATGGTGGATGGCTACACCTTC. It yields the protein CASSPHHMVDGYTF.

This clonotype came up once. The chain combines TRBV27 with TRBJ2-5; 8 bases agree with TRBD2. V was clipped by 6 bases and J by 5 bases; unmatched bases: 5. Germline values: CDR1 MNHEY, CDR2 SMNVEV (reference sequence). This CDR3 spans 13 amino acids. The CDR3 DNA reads TGTGCCAGCAGCGGGAGGGATGGGGAGACCCAGTACTTC. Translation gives CASSGRDGETQYF.

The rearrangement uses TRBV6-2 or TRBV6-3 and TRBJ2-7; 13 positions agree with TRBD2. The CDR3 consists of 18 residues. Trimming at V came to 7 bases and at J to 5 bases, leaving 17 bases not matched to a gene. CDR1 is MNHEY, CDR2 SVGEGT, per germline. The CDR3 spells CASTPQSGLAGFRNEQYF. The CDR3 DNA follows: TGTGCCAGCACCCCCCAATCGGGACTAGCGGGATTCAGAAACGAGCAGTACTTC.

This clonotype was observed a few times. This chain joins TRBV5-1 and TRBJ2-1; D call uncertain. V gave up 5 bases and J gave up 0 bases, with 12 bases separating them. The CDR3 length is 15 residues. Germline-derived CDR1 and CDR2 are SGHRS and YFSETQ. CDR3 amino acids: CASSDPTSSYNEQFF. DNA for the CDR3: TGCGCCAGCAGTGACCCGACAAGCTCCTACAATGAGCAGTTCTTC.

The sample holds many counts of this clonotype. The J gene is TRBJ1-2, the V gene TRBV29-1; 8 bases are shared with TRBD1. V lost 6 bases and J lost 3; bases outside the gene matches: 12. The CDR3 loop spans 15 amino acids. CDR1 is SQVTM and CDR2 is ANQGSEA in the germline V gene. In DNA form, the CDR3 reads TGCAGCGTCACAATAGGGGACAGGTCTTACTATGGCTACACCTTC. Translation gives CSVTIGDRSYYGYTF.

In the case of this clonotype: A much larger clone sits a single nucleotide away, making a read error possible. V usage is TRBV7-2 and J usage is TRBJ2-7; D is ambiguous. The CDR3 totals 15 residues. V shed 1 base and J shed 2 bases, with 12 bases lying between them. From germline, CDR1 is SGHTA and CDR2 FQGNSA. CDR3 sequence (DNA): TGTGCCAGCAGCTTAGTGGCTGGCGGTACCTACGAGCAGTACTTC. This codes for CASSLVAGGTYEQYF.

CDR3 region: CASSISDFQPQHF. The CDR3 DNA is TGTGCCAGTAGTATATCTGACTTTCAGCCCCAGCATTTT. The chain carries TRBV19 and TRBJ1-5; D unresolved. CDR3 length: 13 amino acids. V lost 2 bases to trimming and J lost 6 bases, with 8 bases between them. Germline V CDR1 and CDR2: LNHDA, SQIVND (reference sequence).

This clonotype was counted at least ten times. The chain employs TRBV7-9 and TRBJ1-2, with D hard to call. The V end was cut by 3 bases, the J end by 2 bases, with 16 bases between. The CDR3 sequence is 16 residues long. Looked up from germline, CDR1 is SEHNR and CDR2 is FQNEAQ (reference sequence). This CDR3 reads CASSLSRFLENYGYTF. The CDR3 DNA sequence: TGTGCCAGCAGCTTGTCAAGATTCCTCGAAAACTATGGCTACACCTTC. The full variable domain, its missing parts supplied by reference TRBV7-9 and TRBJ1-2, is DTGVSQNPRHKITKRGQNVTFRCDPISEHNRLYWYRQTLGQGPEFLTYFQNEAQLEKSRLLSDRFSAERPKGSFSTLEIQRTEQGDSAMYLCASSLSRFLENYGYTFGSGTRLTVV.